This is a list of T cell receptor beta chains from one sample in a study of blood T cell repertoires in COVID-19. Method: immunoSEQ multiplex PCR; TCRdb's copy keeps in-frame clones and lacks some. This table holds about 480,000 clones, roughly 90% found once. The sample was PBMCs or T cells enriched from blood (not recorded which). The receptors shown here come from a woman aged 40 to 49 who had recovered from COVID-19. Each CDR3 is given with its conserved first and last residue. The order of the fields is clone size, V gene, D gene, J gene, CDR3 DNA, CDR3 protein. D genes are given only for firm matches. The size of a clone is reported for some rows only, either as once, few or many, or as a class for expanded clones.

clone size: .
V gene: TRBV2
D gene: TRBD1
J gene: TRBJ1-6
CDR3 DNA: TGTGCCAGAAAGAACCGATCCGGGACAGGGAATTCACCCCTCCACTTT
CDR3 protein: CARKNRSGTGNSPLHF

clone size: .
V gene: TRBV5-1
D gene: .
J gene: TRBJ2-7
CDR3 DNA: TGCGCCAGCAGCTTGGTAGAGGGCCGGCGGAGGGAGCAGTACTTC
CDR3 protein: CASSLVEGRRREQYF

clone size: .
V gene: TRBV19
D gene: .
J gene: TRBJ1-3
CDR3 DNA: TGTGCCAGTAGTAACTACGGACAGTCCCTCTCTGGAAACACCATATATTTT
CDR3 protein: CASSNYGQSLSGNTIYF

clone size: once
V gene: TRBV4-3
D gene: .
J gene: TRBJ1-1
CDR3 DNA: TGCGCCAGCAGCCCTCAGGGGAACCCGGGATACTACACTGAAGCTTTCTTT
CDR3 protein: CASSPQGNPGYYTEAFF

clone size: .
V gene: TRBV27
D gene: TRBD2
J gene: TRBJ2-1
CDR3 DNA: TGTGCCAGCAGTTTATCCCGGGGACTAGCGAATGAGCAGTTCTTC
CDR3 protein: CASSLSRGLANEQFF

clone size: .
V gene: TRBV5-1
D gene: TRBD1
J gene: TRBJ1-6
CDR3 DNA: TGCGCCAGCAGCTTGGGTCAGGGACAGGGATCACCCCTCCACTTT
CDR3 protein: CASSLGQGQGSPLHF

clone size: .
V gene: TRBV9
D gene: TRBD1
J gene: TRBJ1-1
CDR3 DNA: TGTGCCAGCAGCCCCGACAGGGAGAATGAAGCTTTCTTT
CDR3 protein: CASSPDRENEAFF

clone size: once
V gene: TRBV4-3
D gene: .
J gene: TRBJ2-1
CDR3 DNA: TGCGCCAGCAGCCAATACCGGGAAACCGAGCAGTTCTTC
CDR3 protein: CASSQYRETEQFF

clone size: .
V gene: TRBV27
D gene: TRBD2
J gene: TRBJ2-5
CDR3 DNA: TGTGCCAGCAAAGCGGGAGGTGTGGAGACCCAGTACTTC
CDR3 protein: CASKAGGVETQYF

clone size: .
V gene: TRBV6-5
D gene: TRBD1
J gene: TRBJ1-1
CDR3 DNA: TGTGCCAGCAGTTACTCTTCCCAGGGGGCTAACACTGAAGCTTTCTTT
CDR3 protein: CASSYSSQGANTEAFF

clone size: .
V gene: TRBV6-5
D gene: .
J gene: TRBJ1-5
CDR3 DNA: TGTGCCAGCAGGGCTGACAGGCTCCCAGGACAGCCCCAGCATTTT
CDR3 protein: CASRADRLPGQPQHF

clone size: .
V gene: TRBV14
D gene: .
J gene: TRBJ1-2
CDR3 DNA: TGTGCCAGCAGCCAATGGGGGCAACCTAACTATGGCTACACCTTC
CDR3 protein: CASSQWGQPNYGYTF

clone size: .
V gene: TRBV23-1
D gene: TRBD1
J gene: TRBJ1-2
CDR3 DNA: TGCGCCAGCAGTCACTGGGACAGAACTAACTATGGCTACACCTTC
CDR3 protein: CASSHWDRTNYGYTF

clone size: once
V gene: TRBV7-9
D gene: .
J gene: TRBJ2-3
CDR3 DNA: TGTGCCAGCAGCTTAGCGCTCAACATACCTAGCACAGATACGCAGTATTTT
CDR3 protein: CASSLALNIPSTDTQYF

clone size: .
V gene: TRBV9
D gene: TRBD1
J gene: TRBJ2-3
CDR3 DNA: TGTGCCAGCAGACGGACAGGGGCGAACACAGATACGCAGTATTTT
CDR3 protein: CASRRTGANTDTQYF

clone size: .
V gene: TRBV29-1
D gene: .
J gene: TRBJ2-5
CDR3 DNA: TGCAGCGCCCACCCTTCGCAGGGAAGACAAGAGACCCAGTACTTC
CDR3 protein: CSAHPSQGRQETQYF

clone size: .
V gene: TRBV19
D gene: .
J gene: TRBJ2-7
CDR3 DNA: TGTGCCAGTAGTATAGGGCACCCGGGGGACGAGCAGTACTTC
CDR3 protein: CASSIGHPGDEQYF

clone size: .
V gene: TRBV19
D gene: .
J gene: TRBJ2-2
CDR3 DNA: TGTGCCAGTCGAACCGGCAGGGGCGCGGCCGGGGAGCTGTTTTTT
CDR3 protein: CASRTGRGAAGELFF

clone size: .
V gene: TRBV12-3/TRBV12-4
D gene: .
J gene: TRBJ1-2
CDR3 DNA: TGTGCCAGCAGTTTCGGGTTAGTTGGTGGCTACACCTTC
CDR3 protein: CASSFGLVGGYTF

clone size: .
V gene: TRBV2
D gene: TRBD1
J gene: TRBJ2-5
CDR3 DNA: TGTGCCAGCAGTTTGACCGGGACAGGGGATGAAGAGACCCAGTACTTC
CDR3 protein: CASSLTGTGDEETQYF

clone size: .
V gene: TRBV5-4
D gene: TRBD1
J gene: TRBJ1-2
CDR3 DNA: TGTGCCAGCAGCTTGTCGCCGGGACAGACCTCTCATGGCTACACCTTC
CDR3 protein: CASSLSPGQTSHGYTF

clone size: .
V gene: TRBV4-1
D gene: .
J gene: TRBJ1-5
CDR3 DNA: TGCGCCAGCACATCACAGGTTAGCAATCAGCCCCAGCATTTT
CDR3 protein: CASTSQVSNQPQHF

clone size: .
V gene: TRBV30
D gene: .
J gene: TRBJ1-2
CDR3 DNA: TGTGCCTGGAGTGTCGGACCGAGGGACTATGGCTACACCTTC
CDR3 protein: CAWSVGPRDYGYTF

clone size: .
V gene: TRBV30
D gene: .
J gene: TRBJ2-1
CDR3 DNA: TGTGCCCGGGACTCGTGGGCCGACAATGAGCAGTTCTTC
CDR3 protein: CARDSWADNEQFF

clone size: .
V gene: TRBV27
D gene: TRBD1
J gene: TRBJ1-2
CDR3 DNA: TGTGCCAGCAGTTTAACCGACAGGGCGGCTGGCTACACCTTC
CDR3 protein: CASSLTDRAAGYTF

clone size: .
V gene: TRBV3-1/TRBV3-2
D gene: .
J gene: TRBJ2-5
CDR3 DNA: TGTGCCAGCAGCCAAGATCTTGGTGAGGGGAGGGAGACCCAGTACTTC
CDR3 protein: CASSQDLGEGRETQYF

clone size: .
V gene: TRBV5-4
D gene: .
J gene: TRBJ2-1
CDR3 DNA: TGTGCCAGCACCAACCCAGGGGGGAGCTCCTACAATGAGCAGTTCTTC
CDR3 protein: CASTNPGGSSYNEQFF

clone size: .
V gene: TRBV27
D gene: TRBD1
J gene: TRBJ2-2
CDR3 DNA: TGTGCCAGCAGTTGGGGACAGGGCATCGGGGAGCTGTTTTTT
CDR3 protein: CASSWGQGIGELFF

clone size: .
V gene: TRBV12-5
D gene: .
J gene: TRBJ2-1
CDR3 DNA: TGTGCTAGTGGTCCCCCCGGAGGTGAGCAGTTCTTC
CDR3 protein: CASGPPGGEQFF

clone size: .
V gene: TRBV7-2
D gene: TRBD1
J gene: TRBJ2-7
CDR3 DNA: TGTGCCAGCAGCCTCGGGACAGGGGCCTACGAGCAGTACTTC
CDR3 protein: CASSLGTGAYEQYF

clone size: .
V gene: TRBV5-1
D gene: .
J gene: TRBJ1-2
CDR3 DNA: TGCGCCAGCAGCCCGGAGGTGAACTATGGCTACACCTTC
CDR3 protein: CASSPEVNYGYTF

clone size: .
V gene: TRBV7-9
D gene: .
J gene: TRBJ1-1
CDR3 DNA: TGTGCCAGCAGCCCCGACAGTACTGAAGCTTTCTTT
CDR3 protein: CASSPDSTEAFF

clone size: .
V gene: TRBV27
D gene: .
J gene: TRBJ2-7
CDR3 DNA: TGTGCCAGCAGTGGCAGGGGCAGAACCTACGAGCAGTACTTC
CDR3 protein: CASSGRGRTYEQYF

clone size: .
V gene: TRBV11-3
D gene: TRBD1
J gene: TRBJ2-1
CDR3 DNA: TGTGCCAGCAGCTCAGGGACAGGGGGCCGTCGGGAGCAGTTCTTC
CDR3 protein: CASSSGTGGRREQFF

clone size: .
V gene: TRBV4-3
D gene: TRBD1
J gene: TRBJ2-3
CDR3 DNA: TGCGCCAGCAGCCAATCGACAGGGCCCACAGATACGCAGTATTTT
CDR3 protein: CASSQSTGPTDTQYF

clone size: .
V gene: TRBV12-5
D gene: TRBD1
J gene: TRBJ2-7
CDR3 DNA: TGTGCTAGTGGGTTGGCGAACACAGGGGTTGGCCTCTACGAGCAGTACTTC
CDR3 protein: CASGLANTGVGLYEQYF

clone size: .
V gene: TRBV4-3
D gene: .
J gene: TRBJ2-6
CDR3 DNA: TGCGCCAGCAGCCCGGACAGAGCGAGCTCTGGGGCCAACGTCCTGACTTTC
CDR3 protein: CASSPDRASSGANVLTF

clone size: many
V gene: TRBV13
D gene: .
J gene: TRBJ1-1
CDR3 DNA: TGTGCCAGCAGCTTAGCAGGGGCAACTGAAGCTTTCTTT
CDR3 protein: CASSLAGATEAFF

clone size: .
V gene: TRBV27
D gene: .
J gene: TRBJ1-3
CDR3 DNA: TGTACCAGAGGTGGAGGGCTTGGAAACACCATATATTTT
CDR3 protein: CTRGGGLGNTIYF

clone size: .
V gene: TRBV4-3
D gene: TRBD1
J gene: TRBJ1-5
CDR3 DNA: TGCGCCAGCAGCCACAGTGACAGGGGGCATCAGCCCCAGCATTTT
CDR3 protein: CASSHSDRGHQPQHF

clone size: .
V gene: TRBV7-8
D gene: TRBD2
J gene: TRBJ2-7
CDR3 DNA: TGTGCCAGCAGCTTAGCAGAAGGACTAGCGGGAGGTCCTTTATACTTC
CDR3 protein: CASSLAEGLAGGPLYF

clone size: .
V gene: TRBV2
D gene: TRBD2
J gene: TRBJ2-7
CDR3 DNA: TGTGCCAGCAAGCGAGCGGGAGTACACGAGCAGTACTTC
CDR3 protein: CASKRAGVHEQYF

clone size: .
V gene: TRBV7-9
D gene: .
J gene: TRBJ2-7
CDR3 DNA: TGTGCCAGCAGCCCTGGCCTAGAACGCTCCTACGAGCAGTACTTC
CDR3 protein: CASSPGLERSYEQYF

clone size: .
V gene: TRBV18
D gene: TRBD1
J gene: TRBJ1-1
CDR3 DNA: TGTGCCAGCTCACCAGTTGGTGGGACAGGGGGCGGTGAAGCTTTCTTT
CDR3 protein: CASSPVGGTGGGEAFF

clone size: .
V gene: TRBV19
D gene: TRBD1
J gene: TRBJ2-1
CDR3 DNA: TGTGCCAGTAGTATCCTCCAACAGGGGTATTCCTACAATGAGCAGTTCTTC
CDR3 protein: CASSILQQGYSYNEQFF

clone size: .
V gene: TRBV6-4
D gene: .
J gene: TRBJ2-7
CDR3 DNA: TGTGCCAGCAGGCTAGAGCGAATCCCACCGAGGGAGCAGTACTTC
CDR3 protein: CASRLERIPPREQYF

clone size: few
V gene: TRBV7-2
D gene: .
J gene: TRBJ1-2
CDR3 DNA: TGTGCCAGCAGCTTCCACTTCGTCAGAGCGCAGACGAAAAACTATGGCTACACCTTC
CDR3 protein: CASSFHFVRAQTKNYGYTF

clone size: .
V gene: TRBV7-9
D gene: .
J gene: TRBJ2-1
CDR3 DNA: TGTGCCAGCAGCTCCTATTTGGTTGGCGGGCACTCCTACAATGAGCAGTTCTTC
CDR3 protein: CASSSYLVGGHSYNEQFF

clone size: .
V gene: TRBV9
D gene: .
J gene: TRBJ2-7
CDR3 DNA: TGTGCCAGCAGCGTAGACCACGGGTCCTCCTACGAGCAGTACTTC
CDR3 protein: CASSVDHGSSYEQYF

clone size: .
V gene: TRBV6-5
D gene: TRBD1
J gene: TRBJ1-2
CDR3 DNA: TGTGCCAGCAGCTTACAGGGGAACTATGGCTACACCTTC
CDR3 protein: CASSLQGNYGYTF

clone size: .
V gene: TRBV30
D gene: TRBD2
J gene: TRBJ2-1
CDR3 DNA: TGTGCCTGGAGCGCTAGCGGGAGGGGCTACAATGAGCAGTTCTTC
CDR3 protein: CAWSASGRGYNEQFF